These T cell receptor beta chains were read from a single sample in a study of blood T cell repertoires in COVID-19. Produced via immunoSEQ multiplex PCR; TCRdb's table is partial and in-frame only. Of 160,000 or so clones detected, about nine tenths appear once; the ten largest clones hold roughly 4%. Input material: peripheral blood. The receptors here all came from a woman aged 65 to 85 with acute or convalescent COVID-19. Each CDR3 is given with its conserved first and last residue. Each record gives: D gene, J gene, V gene, clone size, CDR3 DNA, CDR3 protein. D genes are given only for firm matches. Rows give clone size only sometimes, using once, few, many, or a class for an expanded clone.

>TRBD1|TRBJ2-6|TRBV7-3|NA
TGTGCCAGCAGCCAGATCCTTACAGGGGCTGGGGCCAACGTCCTGACTTTC
CASSQILTGAGANVLTF
>NA|TRBJ1-6|TRBV15|NA
TGTGCCACCAGCAGAGGAAGGCCGCAGGGCGGTTCACCCCTCCACTTT
CATSRGRPQGGSPLHF
>TRBD1|TRBJ1-2|TRBV18|NA
TGTGCCAGCTCATCGGGACAGACCACTATTGGCTACACCTTC
CASSSGQTTIGYTF
>TRBD2|TRBJ2-1|TRBV10-3|NA
TGTGCCATCAATACGGGACTAGCGGCATACAATGAGCAGTTCTTC
CAINTGLAAYNEQFF
>NA|TRBJ1-1|TRBV19|NA
TGTGCCAGTAGTATACGGACACCCATGAACACTGAAGCTTTCTTT
CASSIRTPMNTEAFF
>NA|TRBJ1-2|TRBV29-1|few
TGCAGCGTTGACTCCTTGTTAGGGGCCGGGTATGGCTACACCTTC
CSVDSLLGAGYGYTF
>TRBD1|TRBJ1-6|TRBV30|NA
TGTGCCTGGAGTGAAGGAGGGACAGTAAATTCACCCCTCCACTTT
CAWSEGGTVNSPLHF
>NA|TRBJ1-3|TRBV20-1|NA
TGCAGTGCTAGTGACACTACTTCCCCTGGAAACACCATATATTTT
CSASDTTSPGNTIYF
>TRBD1|TRBJ1-5|TRBV18|NA
TGTGCCAGCTCGACAGGGGACAATCAGCCCCAGCATTTT
CASSTGDNQPQHF
>NA|TRBJ1-1|TRBV6-1|NA
TGTGCCAGCAGTGAAATCCCGGAGTGGGGACATTTGAACACTGAAGCTTTCTTT
CASSEIPEWGHLNTEAFF
>NA|TRBJ1-6|TRBV6-2/TRBV6-3|NA
TGTGCCAGCAGTTACGTCCCAGGGTATTCACCCCTCCACTTT
CASSYVPGYSPLHF
>NA|TRBJ2-7|TRBV2|NA
TGTGCCAGCAGGGACAATGTCTACGAGCAGTACTTC
CASRDNVYEQYF